This TCR beta chain was recorded in a study of control samples from healthy donors and cancer patients. This CDR3 has 15 residues. Germline CDR1 reads SGHRS; CDR2 reads YFSETQ. V lost 0 bases and J lost 0, with 4 bases in between. Sequencing used immunoSEQ multiplex PCR; TCRdb keeps in-frame clones, though not all of them. In the table there are 130,000 or so clones, roughly nine tenths of which are singletons. The sequence derives from a man between 18 and 35 years old in good health. The chain is built from TRBV5-1 and TRBJ2-6; no reliable D call. The sequenced sample was blood. The CDR3 protein is CASSLDFSGANVLTF. CDR3 nucleotides: TGCGCCAGCAGCTTGGACTTCTCTGGGGCCAACGTCCTGACTTTC.